This T cell receptor delta chain was captured by sequencing in a study of gamma-delta T cells after stem cell transplantation. This CDR3 comprises 14 residues. V lost 3 bases and J 1 base, leaving 11 bases between the germline ends. The V gene's germline CDR1 is GEAIGNYY and CDR2 EKD. TCRdb reanalysed the RT-PCR reads with CATT. Of roughly 15,000 delta-chain clones in the sample, around 33% are singletons; the top ten hold around 3.9%. The sample comprised gamma-delta T cells. V and J are TRDV2 and TRDJ1; TRDD3 might be the D (6 bases). The origin of this receptor is a human donor. It is not recorded whose cells these are; they may come from a transplant donor. This CDR3 is CACDPGVLTDKLIF. DNA of the CDR3: TGTGCCTGTGACCCTGGGGTCCTCACCGATAAACTCATCTTT.